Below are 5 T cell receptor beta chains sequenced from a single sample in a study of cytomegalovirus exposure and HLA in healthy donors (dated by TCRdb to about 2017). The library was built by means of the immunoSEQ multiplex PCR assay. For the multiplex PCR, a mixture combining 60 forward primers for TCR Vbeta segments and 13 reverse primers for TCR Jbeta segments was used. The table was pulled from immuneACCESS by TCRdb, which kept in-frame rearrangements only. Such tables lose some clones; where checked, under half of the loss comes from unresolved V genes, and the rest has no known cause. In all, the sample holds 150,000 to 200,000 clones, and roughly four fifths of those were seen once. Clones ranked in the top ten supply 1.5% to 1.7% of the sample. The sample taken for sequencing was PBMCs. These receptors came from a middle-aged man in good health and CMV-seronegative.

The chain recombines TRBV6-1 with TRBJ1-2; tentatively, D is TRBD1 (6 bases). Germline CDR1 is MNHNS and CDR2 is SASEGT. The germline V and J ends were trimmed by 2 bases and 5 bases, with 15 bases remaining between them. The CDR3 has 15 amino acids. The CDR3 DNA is TGTGCCAGCAGTGAAATAGGCAGGGGAGGGTATGGCTACACCTTC. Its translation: CASSEIGRGGYGYTF.

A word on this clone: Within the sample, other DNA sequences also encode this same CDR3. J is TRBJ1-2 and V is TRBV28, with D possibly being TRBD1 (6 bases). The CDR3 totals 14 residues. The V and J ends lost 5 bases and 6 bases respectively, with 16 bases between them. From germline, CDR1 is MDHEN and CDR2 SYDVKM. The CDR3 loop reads CASSLLTGSHGYTF. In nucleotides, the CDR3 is TGTGCCAGCAGTCTGTTAACAGGGAGCCATGGCTACACCTTC.

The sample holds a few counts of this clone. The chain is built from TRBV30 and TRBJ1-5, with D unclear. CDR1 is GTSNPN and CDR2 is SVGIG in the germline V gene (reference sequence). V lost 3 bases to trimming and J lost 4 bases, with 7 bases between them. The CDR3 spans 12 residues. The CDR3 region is CAWSTLNQPQHF. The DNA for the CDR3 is TGTGCCTGGAGCACACTAAATCAGCCCCAGCATTTT.

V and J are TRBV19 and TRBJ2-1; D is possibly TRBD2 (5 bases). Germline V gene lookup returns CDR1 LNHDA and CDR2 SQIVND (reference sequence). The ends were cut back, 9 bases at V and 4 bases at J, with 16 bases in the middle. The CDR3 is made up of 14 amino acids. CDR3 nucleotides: TGTGCCAGACAATGGGAGTCCCCGTACAATGAGCAGTTCTTC. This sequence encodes CARQWESPYNEQFF.

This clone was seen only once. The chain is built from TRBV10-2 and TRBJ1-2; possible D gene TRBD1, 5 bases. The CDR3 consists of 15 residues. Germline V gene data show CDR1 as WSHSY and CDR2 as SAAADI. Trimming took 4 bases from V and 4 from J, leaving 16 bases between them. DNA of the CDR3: TGCGCCAGCAGTGGGGGCGCCGGGTTCCCCTATGGCTACACCTTC. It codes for CASSGGAGFPYGYTF.